This TCR beta chain derives from a study of T-cell reconstitution after alpha-beta-depleted transplantation in children (dated by TCRdb to between 2015 and 2016). As for the study more broadly: T-cell immune reconstitution after TCRalphabeta/CD19-depleted allogeneic hematopoietic cell transplantation in children was quantitatively tracked in the study by means of TCR repertoire profiling.

The CDR1 and CDR2 encoded by the germline V gene are SGHVS and FQNEAQ. Counted from cysteine to phenylalanine, this CDR3 has 15 amino acids. The DNA shown is the 45-base CDR3, in frame from base 1. Here V drops 0 bases and J drops 8 bases, and the junction holds 5 bases not matched to any gene. The sample's treatment or condition, from its label and the paper: allogeneic hematopoietic cell transplantation with graft depleted of TCRalphabeta T cells and CD19 B cells. Transplant recipients were children who received TCRalphabeta/CD19-depleted allogeneic hematopoietic cell grafts. The library came from PCR. The run used an Illumina HiSeq 2500. TCR libraries were prepared with molecular barcoding, using unique molecular identifiers to normalize TCRbeta repertoire quantification. Starting from the raw public reads, TCRdb applied fastp trimming at Q25, assembled clones with MiXCR and retained in-frame beta chains. When rows share a CDR3 protein, they turn into one entry using the most common DNA and genes. The table for this sample lists around 440,000 distinct CDR3 sequences; about a sixth of them were counted only once. The ten largest clonotypes hold just under 30% of the sample.

What the work shows at the level of the full study, not this receptor alone: Hyperexpanded clone frequencies declined over subsequent months; after one year, T-cell counts and TCRbeta diversity were mostly attributed to newly produced T cells. In some patients, the high TCRbeta diversity seen at day 60 was put down to recipient T cells and intrathymic progenitors that had survived conditioning. The apparently early alphabetaT-cell count recovery about two months after transplant was reportedly dependent on only several hundred rapidly expanded clones derived from non-depleted graft cells.

This clonotype was detected a few times. Its antigen is currently not known. No clone much larger than this one lies a single base away; base qualities are absent. The TCR sequence derives from a boy less than two years old who had a stem cell transplant for Wiskott-Aldrich syndrome, so the T cells may come from the graft donor. Material: PBMCs, mostly from graft donor cells, obtained 360 days after TCRalphabeta/CD19-depleted stem cell transplant. The rearrangement joined TRBV7-8 to TRBJ1-4; a stretch of 8 junction bases matches TRBD1. The CDR3 here reads CASSLAGQGGEKLFF. Here is the DNA: TGTGCCAGCAGCTTAGCCGGACAGGGAGGGGAAAAACTGTTTTTT.